Reported below is one T cell receptor beta chain. Its specificity is not known. Libraries were prepared by immunoSEQ multiplex PCR; TCRdb keeps only in-frame clonotypes and omits some of them. The sample shows fewer than 200,000 clones, about 84% of them seen only once. These data come from a study of cytotoxic CD8 clonotypes in ibrutinib-treated CLL. At the level of the study: Patient counts were 11 relapsed/refractory, about 14 treatment-naive and about 17 IGHV unmutated.

Germline V CDR1 and CDR2: GTSNPN, SVGIG (reference sequence). The CDR3 length is 14 residues. The V and J ends lost 8 bases and 0 bases respectively, with 14 bases between them. General study points: The study found clonality rose at ibrutinib response, then fell toward baseline at progression.

The sequence was obtained from a human donor with chronic lymphocytic leukemia. The chain recombines TRBV30 with TRBJ2-1; the D gene is possibly TRBD1 (5 bases). The specimen was PBMCs, collected after 24 months of ibrutinib treatment. The CDR3 bases are TGTGCCCTCAAAACAGGAAACTCCTACAATGAGCAGTTCTTC. Amino acids: CALKTGNSYNEQFF.